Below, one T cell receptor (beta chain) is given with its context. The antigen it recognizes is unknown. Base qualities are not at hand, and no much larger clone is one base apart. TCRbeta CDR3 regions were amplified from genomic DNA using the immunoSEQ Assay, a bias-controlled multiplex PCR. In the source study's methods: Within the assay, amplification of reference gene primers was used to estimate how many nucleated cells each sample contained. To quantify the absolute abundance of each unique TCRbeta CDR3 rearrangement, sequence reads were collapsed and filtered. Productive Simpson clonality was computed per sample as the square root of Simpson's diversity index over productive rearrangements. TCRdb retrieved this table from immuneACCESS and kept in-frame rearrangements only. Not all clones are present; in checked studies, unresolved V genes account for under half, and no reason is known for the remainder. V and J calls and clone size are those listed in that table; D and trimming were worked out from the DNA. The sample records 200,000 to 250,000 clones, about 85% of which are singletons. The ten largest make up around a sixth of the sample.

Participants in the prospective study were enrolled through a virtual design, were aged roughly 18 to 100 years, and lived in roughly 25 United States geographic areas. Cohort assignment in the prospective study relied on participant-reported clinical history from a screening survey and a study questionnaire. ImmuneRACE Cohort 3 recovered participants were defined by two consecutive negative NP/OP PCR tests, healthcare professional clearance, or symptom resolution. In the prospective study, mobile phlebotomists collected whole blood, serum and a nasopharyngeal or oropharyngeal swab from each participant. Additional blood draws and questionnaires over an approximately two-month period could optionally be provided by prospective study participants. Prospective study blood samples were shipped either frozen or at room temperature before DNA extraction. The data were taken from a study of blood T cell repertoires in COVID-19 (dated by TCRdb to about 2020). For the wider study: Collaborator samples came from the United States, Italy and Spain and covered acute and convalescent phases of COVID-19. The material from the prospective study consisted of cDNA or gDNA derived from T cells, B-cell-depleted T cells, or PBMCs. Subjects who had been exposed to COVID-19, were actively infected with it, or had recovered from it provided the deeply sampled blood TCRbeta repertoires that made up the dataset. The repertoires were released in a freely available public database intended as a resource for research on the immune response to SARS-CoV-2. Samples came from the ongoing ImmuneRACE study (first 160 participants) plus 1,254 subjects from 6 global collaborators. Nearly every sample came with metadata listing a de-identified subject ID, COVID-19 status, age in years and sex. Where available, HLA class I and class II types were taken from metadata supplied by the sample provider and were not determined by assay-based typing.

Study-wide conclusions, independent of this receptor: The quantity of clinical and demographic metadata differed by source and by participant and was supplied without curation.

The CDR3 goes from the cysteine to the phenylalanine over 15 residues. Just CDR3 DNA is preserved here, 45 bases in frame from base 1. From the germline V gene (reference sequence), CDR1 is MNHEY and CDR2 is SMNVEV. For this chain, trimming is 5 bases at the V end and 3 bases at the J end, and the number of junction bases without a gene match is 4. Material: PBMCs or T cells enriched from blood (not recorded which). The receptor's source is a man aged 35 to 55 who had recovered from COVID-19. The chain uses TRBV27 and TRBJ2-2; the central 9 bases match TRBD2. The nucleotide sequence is TGTGCCAGCAGTGTAGCGGGAGCGGACACCGGGGAGCTGTTTTTT. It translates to CASSVAGADTGELFF.